Presented here are 22 T cell receptor beta chains from one specimen sequenced in a study of blood T cells in healthy people across ages. A second roughly 6 to 12 cycle PCR used barcoded and J-beta primers. TCRdb ran MiXCR on the 5' RACE reads and lists one entry per CDR3 protein. The sample consists of about 1.8 million distinct CDR3 sequences, 49% of them appearing once. Material: blood. The source is a woman between 40 and 50 years old in good health.

This clonotype was found a few times. Germline and junction disagree at one end, which may indicate a read error. The CDR3 DNA is TGTGCCAGCAGATACAGGGGGCGCACGGATACGCAGTATTTT. The encoded protein is CASRYRGRTDTQYF. J is TRBJ2-3 and V is TRBV28; TRBD1 aligns across 9 bases. Germline CDR1 and CDR2: MDHEN and SYDVKM. This CDR3 comprises 14 residues. Complete variable domain (other parts from reference TRBV28 and TRBJ2-3): DVKVTQSSRYLVKRTGEKVFLECVQDMDHENMFWYRQDPGLGLRLIYFSYDVKMKEKGDIPEGYSVSREKKERFSLILESASTNQTSMYLCASRYRGRTDTQYFGPGTRLTVL.

V gene TRBV28 combines with J gene TRBJ2-3; the match to TRBD1 covers 9 bases. CDR3 size: 17 residues. The trim removed 5 bases at V and 6 bases at J, leaving 15 bases unmatched. Germline CDR1 MDHEN, CDR2 SYDVKM. CDR3 sequence reads: CASSTPGTGSFRDTQYF. In DNA, the CDR3 is TGTGCCAGCAGTACCCCCGGGACAGGGTCCTTTCGGGATACGCAGTATTTT.

The chain uses TRBV7-9 and TRBJ2-1, with D perhaps matching TRBD1 or TRBD2 (6 bases each). V lost 5 bases and J 2 bases, leaving 16 bases between the germline ends. The CDR3 has 16 amino acids. Per the germline V gene, CDR1 is SEHNR and CDR2 is FQNEAQ (reference sequence). The CDR3 nucleotides are TGTGCCAGCAGCCCCTTGTCGGGGGCCCCCTACAATGAGCAGTTCTTC. Translating it yields CASSPLSGAPYNEQFF.

The chain carries TRBV6-5 and TRBJ1-4, with TRBD1 identical over 7 bases. CDR1 and CDR2 (germline): MNHEY, SVGAGI. With 6 bases clipped from V and 0 bases from J, the junction kept 7 bases outside the gene matches. The CDR3 covers 16 residues. The CDR3 nucleotides are TGTGCCAGCAGGAGGGGACAGACCGCAACTAATGAAAAACTGTTTTTT. Amino acid sequence: CASRRGQTATNEKLFF.

This clonotype was seen repeatedly, ten times or more. The gene calls are TRBV20-1 and TRBJ2-3; TRBD2 matches 7 bases. The V and J ends lost 1 base and 3 bases, in that order; junction bases with no gene match: 4. The CDR3 runs 14 residues. CDR1 and CDR2 from the germline V gene are DFQATT and SNEGSKA (reference sequence). As DNA, the CDR3 is TGCAGTGCTAGAGGTGGGGGGGTTACAGATACGCAGTATTTT. Its protein is CSARGGGVTDTQYF.

The V and J genes are TRBV6-2 or TRBV6-3 and TRBJ2-7; 9 nucleotides line up with TRBD2. Per the germline V gene, CDR1 is MNHEY and CDR2 is SVGEGT. The CDR3 is made up of 14 amino acids. V dropped 5 bases and J dropped 7; count of bases not matched to a gene: 9. CDR3 sequence reads: CASSRRGSGGEQYF. The CDR3 DNA reads as TGTGCCAGCAGTAGGCGAGGTAGCGGGGGAGAGCAGTACTTC.

The chain carries TRBV4-3 and TRBJ1-4, with TRBD1 as a possible D gene (5 bases). The CDR3 loop spans 15 amino acids. From germline, CDR1 is LGHNA and CDR2 YSLEER. Trimming pared 2 bases from V and 7 bases from J, leaving 14 bases between. The CDR3 spells CASSQLTVSTEKLFF. The CDR3 DNA reads TGCGCCAGCAGCCAACTGACAGTATCAACTGAAAAACTGTTTTTT.

V and J are TRBV20-1 and TRBJ2-3, with D unclear. The CDR3 consists of 12 residues. CDR1 and CDR2 from the germline V gene are DFQATT and SNEGSKA (reference sequence). V was cut by 2 bases and J by 6 bases, with 9 bases left in between. DNA for the CDR3: TGCAGTGCTAGAAGGCCTCCGGATACGCAGTATTTT. This sequence encodes CSARRPPDTQYF.

Only a few counts were recorded for this clonotype. V and J are TRBV7-8 and TRBJ2-7; TRBD1 matches at 9 bases. The CDR3 spans 14 residues. Germline values: CDR1 SGHVS, CDR2 FQNEAQ. J gave up 2 bases and V 5 bases, and 4 bases lay outside the gene matches. DNA for the CDR3: TGTGCCAGCAGCAGCTACAGGGGGCCCTACGAGCAGTACTTC. This gives the protein CASSSYRGPYEQYF.

V is TRBV20-1 and J is TRBJ2-1; 10 nucleotides line up with TRBD2. This CDR3 is built from 14 residues. The V segment lost 3 bases and the J segment 11 bases; nucleotides outside the gene matches: 10. In germline, CDR1 is DFQATT, CDR2 SNEGSKA (reference sequence). The CDR3 loop is CSARDTSGDLKQFF. DNA for the CDR3: TGCAGTGCTAGGGATACTAGCGGGGACCTCAAGCAGTTCTTC.

To note about this clonotype: A much larger clone lies a single base off, so this may be a read error. The chain is built from TRBV5-1 and TRBJ2-1, with 14 bases aligning to TRBD2. Germline V lookup: CDR1 SGHRS, CDR2 YFSETQ. The CDR3 loop spans 16 amino acids. DNA of the CDR3: TGCGTCAGCAGCTTGGGGACTAGCGGGGGCTACAATGAGCAGTTCTTC. Amino acids: CVSSLGTSGGYNEQFF.

V usage is TRBV19 and J usage is TRBJ2-3; D ambiguous. Germline CDR1 and CDR2: LNHDA and SQIVND (reference sequence). Trimming pared 3 bases from V and 5 bases from J, leaving 9 bases between. This CDR3 comprises 13 residues. The CDR3 DNA sequence: TGTGCCAGTAGTATTGGGCCGCTAGATACGCAGTATTTT. Translated: CASSIGPLDTQYF.

The CDR3 DNA follows: TGCAGCGTTGCAGTTGGGGACAAGAACACTGAAGCTTTCTTT. Translated, it gives CSVAVGDKNTEAFF. The J gene is TRBJ1-1, the V gene TRBV29-1, with D possibly being TRBD1 (6 bases). This CDR3 comprises 14 residues. CDR1 and CDR2 (germline): SQVTM, ANQGSEA. V lost 4 bases and J 1 base, leaving 13 bases between the germline ends. The full variable domain, completed using reference TRBV29-1 and TRBJ1-1, is SAVISQKPSRDICQRGTSLTIQCQVDSQVTMMFWYRQQPGQSLTLIATANQGSEATYESGFVIDKFPISRPNLTFSTLTVSNMSPEDSSIYLCSVAVGDKNTEAFFGQGTRLTVV.

This sequence joins TRBV10-1 and TRBJ2-5; 8 nucleotides agree with TRBD2. This CDR3 spans 17 amino acids. Germline CDR1 reads WNHNN; CDR2 reads SYGVQD (reference sequence). V shed 4 bases and J 11 bases; nucleotides not matched to a gene: 21. Here the CDR3 DNA reads TGCGCCAGCAGTGGACTAAACTTAGCGGGGCCCTCGGAAGAGCAGTACTTC. Its protein is CASSGLNLAGPSEEQYF.

The chain employs TRBV28 and TRBJ1-2; D is unclear. CDR1 is MDHEN and CDR2 is SYDVKM in the germline V gene. The CDR3 has 13 amino acids. The V end was cut by 10 bases, the J end by 0 bases, with 12 bases between. The CDR3 bases are TGTGCCATCCAACCAGATGCTAACTATGGCTACACCTTC. As protein: CAIQPDANYGYTF.

V is TRBV7-9 and J is TRBJ2-3; a possible D gene is TRBD2 (6 bases). This CDR3 contains 14 residues. CDR1 is SEHNR and CDR2 is FQNEAQ in the germline V gene (reference sequence). The germline V and J ends were trimmed by 1 base and 6 bases, with 11 bases remaining between them. CDR3 sequence (DNA): TGTGCCAGCAGCTTAGACAAAGGGAGGGATACGCAGTATTTT. It specifies CASSLDKGRDTQYF.

J is TRBJ2-1 and V is TRBV6-5; 7 bases match TRBD1. Germline CDR1 MNHEY, CDR2 SVGAGI. With V trimmed by 10 bases and J by 4 bases, 13 bases remained unmatched. The CDR3 extends over 15 amino acids. CDR3 in DNA: TGTGCCATTTCCTCTCCGGGACAGTTGTACAATGAGCAGTTCTTC. Encoded protein: CAISSPGQLYNEQFF.

V gene TRBV6-6 combines with J gene TRBJ1-5; D is ambiguous. Trimming shortened V by 2 bases and J by 7 bases, and 9 bases separated the two germline ends. The germline V gene has CDR1 MNHNY and CDR2 SVGAGI (reference sequence). The CDR3 spans 13 residues. CDR3 sequence reads: CASSYGETQPQHF. The CDR3 DNA reads TGTGCCAGCAGTTACGGGGAGACGCAGCCCCAGCATTTT.

V gene TRBV6-2 or TRBV6-3 combines with J gene TRBJ2-3, with a possible D match to TRBD1 (7 bases). V lost 2 bases to trimming and J lost 5 bases, with 20 bases between them. In germline, CDR1 is MNHEY, CDR2 SVGEGT. The CDR3 sequence is 17 residues long. CDR3 residues: CASSYPLQGTLKDTQYF. In DNA form, the CDR3 reads TGTGCCAGCAGTTACCCTTTACAGGGGACTTTGAAAGATACGCAGTATTTT.

The chain recombines TRBV4-1 with TRBJ2-1; 8 bases are shared with TRBD2. The CDR3 has 15 residues. Trimming took 0 bases from V and 13 from J; bases not matched to a gene: 11. CDR1 is MGHRA and CDR2 is YSYEKL in the germline V gene. CDR3 bases: TGCGCCAGCAGCCAAGAATCCTTTGAGCGGGAGACCCAGTTCTTC. Protein sequence: CASSQESFERETQFF.

This rearrangement joins TRBV10-3 to TRBJ1-1; D is possibly TRBD1 (6 bases). This CDR3 has 15 amino acids. Deletions cut 4 bases from V and 4 bases from J, with 16 bases between. The germline gives CDR1 ENHRY, CDR2 SYGVKD. The CDR3 DNA reads as TGTGCCATCAGTGGAAACCAGGGGTCGGGCACTGAAGCTTTCTTT. Its translation: CAISGNQGSGTEAFF.

The chain carries TRBV7-2 and TRBJ2-1; 12 bases are shared with TRBD2. The V and J ends lost 1 base and 8 bases, in that order; junction bases with no gene match: 6. The CDR3 sequence is 16 residues long. Germline CDR1 reads SGHTA; CDR2 reads FQGNSA. CDR3 protein: CASSLGPSGGAYEQFF. The CDR3 DNA reads TGTGCCAGCAGCTTAGGTCCTAGCGGGGGGGCCTATGAGCAGTTCTTC.